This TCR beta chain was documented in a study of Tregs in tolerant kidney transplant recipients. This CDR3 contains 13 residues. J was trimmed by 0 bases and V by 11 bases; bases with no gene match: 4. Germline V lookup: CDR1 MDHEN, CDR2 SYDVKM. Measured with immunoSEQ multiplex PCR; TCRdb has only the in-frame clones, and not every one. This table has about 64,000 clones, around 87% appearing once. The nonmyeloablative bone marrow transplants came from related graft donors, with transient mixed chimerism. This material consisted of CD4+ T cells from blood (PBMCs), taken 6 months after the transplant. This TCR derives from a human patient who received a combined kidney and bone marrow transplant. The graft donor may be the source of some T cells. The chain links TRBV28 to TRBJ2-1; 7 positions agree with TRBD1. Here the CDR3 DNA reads TGTGCCTCCCGGGACAGCTCCTACAATGAGCAGTTCTTC. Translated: CASRDSSYNEQFF.